This TCR beta chain was recovered during a study of human T cells and chemical hapten exposure. Study in general: Upper-back patches of 0.01% DPC were read at 6 days. Largely, small differences in pooled library volume made per-sample TCR yields vary.

Study-wide results and caveats: Significantly more large CDR3 similarity clusters were formed by expanded TCRs than by controls.

TCRdb called the RACE reads again in MiXCR, with one record for every CDR3 protein. This table holds approximately 86,000 distinct CDR3 sequences, about a tenth found once. Documented time point: patch test 3, about 24 weeks after DPC sensitization. Treatment denoted: therapeutic diphenylcyclopropenone sensitization with weekly scalp DPC. This clonotype came up many times. Its specificity is not known. This CDR3 is 17 amino acids long. Germline lookup yields CDR1 KGHSH and CDR2 LQKENI. With 1 base removed from V and 2 bases from J, the gap between germline ends came to 16 bases. The sequencing used whole blood, collected in connection with sensitization to the hapten diphenylcyclopropenone (DPC). This sequence was found in a woman in her twenties or thirties with alopecia areata. Some clones in this sample may be carry-over from other donors' samples. This chain connects TRBV18 to TRBJ2-3; a possible D gene is TRBD1 (5 bases). CDR3 protein: CASSPLDMLTNTDTQYF. The CDR3 coding sequence is TGTGCCAGCTCACCACTGGACATGCTAACTAACACAGATACGCAGTATTTT. Variable domain in full (rest from reference TRBV18 and TRBJ2-3): NAGVMQNPRHLVRRRGQEARLRCSPMKGHSHVYWYRQLPEEGLKFMVYLQKENIIDESGMPKERFSAEFPKEGPSILRIQQVVRGDSAAYFCASSPLDMLTNTDTQYFGPGTRLTVL.